The T cell receptor beta chain under discussion was sequenced for a study of breast tumors, draining lymph nodes, adjacent tissues. Study-wide points: Data fit most tumor T cells coming from lymph node, expanding in tumor. Luminal-like breast cancer showed significantly greater tumor-nontumor repertoire similarity than basal-like breast cancer did. Data only fit, rather than demonstrated, lymph node origin of most tumor T cells. Tumors had less TCR diversity than lymph nodes, more than nontumor tissue.

Germline loops: CDR1 MGHRA, CDR2 YSYEKL. CDR3 size: 16 residues. Trimming pared 4 bases from V and 4 bases from J, leaving 17 bases between. The lymph nodes were axillary draining lymph nodes from breast cancer patients. TCRdb fed the multiplex PCR reads into MiXCR, producing one record per CDR3 protein. Of about 110,000 distinct CDR3 sequences in the sample, about 29% were seen once. At least ten counts were recorded for this clonotype. Its target is unknown. The source of this sequence is a female donor with breast cancer. Some clones in this sample may be carry-over from other donors' samples. The chain has TRBV4-1 and TRBJ2-1, with D perhaps TRBD2 (5 bases). The sequencing sample was made of axillary lymph node tissue. CDR3 sequence reads: CASSRSGNLPYNEQFF. Here the CDR3 DNA reads TGCGCCAGCAGCCGATCGGGGAACCTCCCATACAATGAGCAGTTCTTC.